Shown below are 7 T cell receptor beta chains from a single sample sequenced in a study of T cell responses to AZD1222 COVID-19 vaccine (dated by TCRdb to about 2021). The library was built by means of the immunoSEQ multiplex PCR assay. The table was pulled from immuneACCESS by TCRdb, which kept in-frame rearrangements only. Such tables lose some clones; where checked, under half of the loss comes from unresolved V genes, and the rest has no known cause. The sample table records about 70,000 clones; 90% of these occur just once. The ten top clones hold 3% to 3.5% of the sample. This sample's time point label indicates: about 28 days (+/-7) after the second vaccine dose. The specimen was peripheral blood, collected 28 days after the second AZD1222 dose. These receptors all come from an adult who received the AZD1222 COVID-19 vaccine.

V and J are TRBV7-9 and TRBJ2-2; no clear D gene. This CDR3 spans 14 amino acids. Germline V gives CDR1 SEHNR, CDR2 FQNEAQ (reference sequence). Trimming pared 3 bases from V and 5 bases from J, leaving 10 bases between. DNA for the CDR3: TGTGCCAGCAGCTTTTCTGTTGGGACCGGGGAGCTGTTTTTT. Residues: CASSFSVGTGELFF.

This clone is a singleton in its sample. The rearrangement uses TRBV19 and TRBJ2-7, with 9 bases matching TRBD1. In germline, CDR1 is LNHDA, CDR2 SQIVND (reference sequence). CDR3 length: 14 residues. Losses at the gene ends were 4 bases for V and 6 bases for J; bases not matched to a gene: 7. This chain's CDR3 is CASSTGTGNSEQYF. The CDR3 nucleotides are TGTGCCAGTAGTACCGGGACAGGGAATTCCGAGCAGTACTTC.

J is TRBJ2-7 and V is TRBV6-1; no clear D gene. CDR1 is MNHNS, CDR2 SASEGT, per germline. This CDR3 has 12 amino acids. V was trimmed by 3 bases and J by 3 bases, leaving 6 bases between them. The CDR3 nucleotides are TGTGCCAGCAGTGACCAATACTACGAGCAGTACTTC. Translation gives CASSDQYYEQYF.

The chain joins TRBV18 to TRBJ1-4; D remains unclear. This CDR3 is 17 amino acids long. Germline V lookup: CDR1 KGHSH, CDR2 LQKENI. The germline V and J ends were trimmed by 3 bases and 2 bases, with 16 bases remaining between them. CDR3 bases: TGTGCCAGCTCACCGTATAACGGGAGAGATACTAATGAAAAACTGTTTTTT. Protein: CASSPYNGRDTNEKLFF. The whole variable domain, remainder taken from reference TRBV18 and TRBJ1-4, is NAGVMQNPRHLVRRRGQEARLRCSPMKGHSHVYWYRQLPEEGLKFMVYLQKENIIDESGMPKERFSAEFPKEGPSILRIQQVVRGDSAAYFCASSPYNGRDTNEKLFFGSGTQLSVL.

The rearrangement links TRBV5-1 to TRBJ2-7; D could derive from TRBD1 or TRBD2 (5 bases each). The V gene's germline CDR1 is SGHRS and CDR2 YFSETQ. The V and J ends lost 0 bases and 3 bases respectively, with 13 bases between them. CDR3 size: 15 residues. CDR3 sequence reads: CASSLAGAGSYEQYF. The DNA for the CDR3 is TGCGCCAGCAGCTTGGCCGGGGCAGGGAGCTACGAGCAGTACTTC.

The rearrangement joins TRBV15 to TRBJ2-5; D not certain. The CDR3 spans 15 residues. The V end was cut by 2 bases, the J end by 0 bases, with 10 bases between. From germline, CDR1 is LNHNV and CDR2 YYDKDF (reference sequence). CDR3 region: CATSRPILYQETQYF. In DNA, the CDR3 is TGTGCCACCAGCAGACCTATCTTGTACCAAGAGACCCAGTACTTC.

The gene calls are TRBV5-1 and TRBJ2-1; 8 bases align to TRBD2. CDR1 is SGHRS and CDR2 is YFSETQ in the germline V gene. The junction had 11 bases not matched to a gene; V was cut back by 7 bases and J by 8 bases. The CDR3 totals 14 residues. The CDR3 sequence is CASRTLGGGDEQFF. CDR3 nucleotides: TGCGCCAGCCGGACCCTCGGGGGGGGCGATGAGCAGTTCTTC.